These 10 T cell receptor beta chains were sequenced from one sample in a study of a mutant IDH1 vaccine in newly diagnosed glioma (dated by TCRdb to about 2021). The time point label for this specimen denotes: week 47, end of study. Each vaccine dose was 300 ug of a 20-mer mutant IDH1 peptide in Montanide, given subcutaneously with topical imiquimod. Library method: the immunoSEQ multiplex PCR assay. TCRdb holds this immuneACCESS table with in-frame rearrangements only. Some clones are missing; in checked studies, unresolved V genes explain under half, and the rest has no known cause. A total of approximately 34,000 clones appear in this sample, about 92% of them only once. Together, the top ten hold about 2.2% of the sample. No antigen has been identified for these receptors. The sequenced sample was PBMCs, obtained from a glioma patient whose treatment included an IDH1 peptide vaccine. These receptors were collected from a man aged 35 to 55 with glioma.

The V gene is TRBV7-9, the J gene TRBJ1-2, with D hard to call. V lost 1 base, J lost 8 bases, and 8 bases lay in between. There are 12 residues in the CDR3. In germline, CDR1 is SEHNR, CDR2 FQNEAQ (reference sequence). This CDR3 reads CASSLERRGYTF. The CDR3 nucleotides are TGTGCCAGCAGCTTAGAACGGAGGGGCTACACCTTC.

Notes on this clone: Within the sample, other DNA sequences also encode this same CDR3. The CDR3: CASSIGGNQPQHF. In DNA, the CDR3 is TGTGCCAGTAGTATTGGGGGAAATCAGCCCCAGCATTTT. This rearrangement joins TRBV19 to TRBJ1-5, with a possible D match to TRBD1 (5 bases). Germline lookup yields CDR1 LNHDA and CDR2 SQIVND (reference sequence). The length of the CDR3 is 13 residues. V shed 3 bases and J shed 4 bases, with 7 bases lying between them.

The chain combines TRBV5-1 with TRBJ2-5, with D maybe TRBD1 (7 bases). V lost 3 bases and J lost 5, with 26 bases in between. CDR1 and CDR2 from the germline V gene are SGHRS and YFSETQ. The CDR3 has 18 residues. The CDR3 DNA follows: TGCGCCAGCAGCTCAATGACAGGGACTGTGTTAACGGTGGAGACCCAGTACTTC. Translated, it gives CASSSMTGTVLTVETQYF.

The rearrangement joins TRBV27 to TRBJ2-7; D is undetermined. The CDR3 loop spans 16 amino acids. Germline CDR1 reads MNHEY; CDR2 reads SMNVEV (reference sequence). V was trimmed by 0 bases and J by 3 bases, leaving 15 bases between them. The CDR3 bases are TGTGCCAGCAGTTTATCGGTCAGCCCCTACTACTACGAGCAGTACTTC. The encoded protein is CASSLSVSPYYYEQYF.

CDR3 DNA: TGTGCCAGCAGCCCTCTGGGGGGTTCACCCCTCCACTTT. Translated: CASSPLGGSPLHF. V is TRBV9 and J is TRBJ1-6; D may be TRBD1 (5 bases). This CDR3 has 13 amino acids. V shed 4 bases and J shed 9 bases, with 11 bases lying between them. Germline loops: CDR1 SGDLS, CDR2 YYNGEE.

J is TRBJ1-4 and V is TRBV5-6; 12 bases match TRBD1. The J segment lost 5 bases and the V segment lost 3 bases, leaving 11 bases of the junction unmatched. CDR3 size: 18 residues. Germline V lookup: CDR1 SGHDT, CDR2 YYEEEE. The chain's CDR3 is CASSSYTGTGGGNEKLFF. In nucleotides, the CDR3 is TGTGCCAGCAGCTCCTACACCGGGACAGGGGGCGGAAATGAAAAACTGTTTTTT.

CDR3 loop: CASTPAFQETQYF. The DNA of the CDR3 is TGTGCCAGTACCCCAGCCTTCCAAGAGACCCAGTACTTC. The chain combines TRBV19 with TRBJ2-5; unclear D gene. Germline CDR1 is LNHDA and CDR2 is SQIVND (reference sequence). Trimming took off 7 bases at V and 1 base at J, with 10 bases between the two ends. There are 13 residues in the CDR3.

This clone was detected only once. V usage is TRBV6-5 and J usage is TRBJ1-1; 8 nucleotides agree with TRBD1. This CDR3 has 13 amino acids. Trimming at V came to 6 bases and at J to 1 base, leaving 1 base not matched to a gene. The germline V gene has CDR1 MNHEY and CDR2 SVGAGI. The CDR3 DNA is TGTGCCAGCAGAGGGACAGGGAACACTGAAGCTTTCTTT. It translates to CASRGTGNTEAFF.

J is TRBJ2-2 and V is TRBV5-1; 13 bases fit TRBD2. V shed 4 bases, J shed 5 bases, and the junction held 8 bases outside the gene matches. Germline loops: CDR1 SGHRS, CDR2 YFSETQ. This CDR3 region has 17 residues. In DNA, the CDR3 is TGCGCCAGCAGCAGATCCGGGACTAGCGGGGAGACCGGGGAGCTGTTTTTT. Translated, it gives CASSRSGTSGETGELFF.

The chain combines TRBV6-1 with TRBJ1-2; the D gene is possibly TRBD1 (6 bases). Trimming removed 5 bases from V and 2 bases from J, with 12 bases in between. Germline CDR1 MNHNS, CDR2 SASEGT. This CDR3 is 14 amino acids long. The CDR3 spells CASSKQGSNYGYTF. The DNA for the CDR3 is TGTGCCAGCAGTAAACAGGGCTCCAACTATGGCTACACCTTC.